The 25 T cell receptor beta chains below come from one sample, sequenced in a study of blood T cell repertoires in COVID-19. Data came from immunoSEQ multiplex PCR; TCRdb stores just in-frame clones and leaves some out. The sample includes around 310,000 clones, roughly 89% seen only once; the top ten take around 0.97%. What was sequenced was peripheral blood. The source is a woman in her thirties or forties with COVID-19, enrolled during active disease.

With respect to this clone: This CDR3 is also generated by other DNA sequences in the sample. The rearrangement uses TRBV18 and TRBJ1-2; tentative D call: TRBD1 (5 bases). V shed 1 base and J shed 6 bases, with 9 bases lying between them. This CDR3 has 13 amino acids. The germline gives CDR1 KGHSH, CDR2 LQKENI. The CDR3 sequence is CASSPLSTDGYTF. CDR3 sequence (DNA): TGTGCCAGCTCACCACTATCGACAGATGGCTACACCTTC.

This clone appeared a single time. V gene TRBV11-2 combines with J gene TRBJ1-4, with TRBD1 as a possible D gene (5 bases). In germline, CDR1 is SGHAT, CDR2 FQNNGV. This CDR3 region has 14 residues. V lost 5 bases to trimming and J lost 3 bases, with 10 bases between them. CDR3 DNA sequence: TGTGCCAGCAGCCCGACAGCCGCTAATGAAAAACTGTTTTTT. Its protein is CASSPTAANEKLFF. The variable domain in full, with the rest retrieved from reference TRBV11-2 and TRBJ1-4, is EAGVAQSPRYKIIEKRQSVAFWCNPISGHATLYWYQQILGQGPKLLIQFQNNGVVDDSQLPKDRFSAERLKGVDSTLKIQPAKLEDSAVYLCASSPTAANEKLFFGSGTQLSVL.

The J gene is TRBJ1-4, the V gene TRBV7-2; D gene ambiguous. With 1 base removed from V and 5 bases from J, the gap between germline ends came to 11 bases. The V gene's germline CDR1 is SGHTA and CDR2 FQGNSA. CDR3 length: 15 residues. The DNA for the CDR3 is TGTGCCAGCAGCTTAGGCCACGGGGTGAATGAAAAACTGTTTTTT. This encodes CASSLGHGVNEKLFF.

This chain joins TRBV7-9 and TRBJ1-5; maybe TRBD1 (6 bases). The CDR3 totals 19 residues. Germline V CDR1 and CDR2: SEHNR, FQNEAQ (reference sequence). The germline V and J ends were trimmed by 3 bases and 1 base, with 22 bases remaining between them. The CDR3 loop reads CASSFHPLQGGLSNQPQHF. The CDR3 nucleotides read TGTGCCAGCAGCTTCCACCCCTTACAGGGTGGGTTGAGCAATCAGCCCCAGCATTTT.

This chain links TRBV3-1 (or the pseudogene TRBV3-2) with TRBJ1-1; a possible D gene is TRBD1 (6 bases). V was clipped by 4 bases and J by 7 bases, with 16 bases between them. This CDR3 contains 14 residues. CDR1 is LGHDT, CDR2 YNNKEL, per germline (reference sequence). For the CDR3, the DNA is TGTGCCAGCAGCCCCCAGGACAGATCTCATGAAGCTTTCTTT. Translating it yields CASSPQDRSHEAFF.

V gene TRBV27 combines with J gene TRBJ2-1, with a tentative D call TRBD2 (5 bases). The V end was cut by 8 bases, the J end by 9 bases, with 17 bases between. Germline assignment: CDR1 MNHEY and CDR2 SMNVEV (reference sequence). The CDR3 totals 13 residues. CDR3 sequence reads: CASRLIREGEQFF. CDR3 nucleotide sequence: TGTGCCAGCCGATTAATCCGAGAGGGTGAGCAGTTCTTC.

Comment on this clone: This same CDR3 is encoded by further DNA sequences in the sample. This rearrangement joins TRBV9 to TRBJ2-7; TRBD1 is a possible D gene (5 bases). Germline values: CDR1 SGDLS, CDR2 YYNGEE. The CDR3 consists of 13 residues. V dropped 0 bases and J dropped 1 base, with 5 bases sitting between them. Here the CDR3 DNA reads TGTGCCAGCAGCGTAGGACAGTCCTACGAGCAGTACTTC. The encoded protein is CASSVGQSYEQYF.

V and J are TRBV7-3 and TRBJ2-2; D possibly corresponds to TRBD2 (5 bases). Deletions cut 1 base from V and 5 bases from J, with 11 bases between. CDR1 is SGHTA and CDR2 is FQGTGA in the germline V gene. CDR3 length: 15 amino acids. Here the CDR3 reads CASSLSTRLTGELFF. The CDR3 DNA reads TGTGCCAGCAGCTTAAGTACTAGGTTAACCGGGGAGCTGTTTTTT.

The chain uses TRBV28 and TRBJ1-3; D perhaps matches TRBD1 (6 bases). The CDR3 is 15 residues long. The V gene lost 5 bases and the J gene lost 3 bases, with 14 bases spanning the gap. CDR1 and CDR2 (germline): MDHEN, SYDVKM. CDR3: CASSLGQSLGNTIYF. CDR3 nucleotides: TGTGCCAGCAGTCTCGGACAGTCCCTTGGAAACACCATATATTTT.

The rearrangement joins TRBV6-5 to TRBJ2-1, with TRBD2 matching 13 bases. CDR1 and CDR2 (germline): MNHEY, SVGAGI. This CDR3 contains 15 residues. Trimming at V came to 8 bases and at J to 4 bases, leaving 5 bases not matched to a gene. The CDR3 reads CASRTSGRGYNEQFF. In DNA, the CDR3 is TGTGCCAGCCGGACTAGCGGGAGAGGGTACAATGAGCAGTTCTTC.

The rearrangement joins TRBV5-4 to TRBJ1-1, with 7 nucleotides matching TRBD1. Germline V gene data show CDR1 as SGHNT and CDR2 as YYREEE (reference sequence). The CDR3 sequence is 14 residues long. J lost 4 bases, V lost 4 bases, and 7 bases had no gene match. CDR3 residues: CASSGPGQPTEAFF. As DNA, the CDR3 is TGTGCCAGCAGCGGACCGGGACAGCCCACTGAAGCTTTCTTT.

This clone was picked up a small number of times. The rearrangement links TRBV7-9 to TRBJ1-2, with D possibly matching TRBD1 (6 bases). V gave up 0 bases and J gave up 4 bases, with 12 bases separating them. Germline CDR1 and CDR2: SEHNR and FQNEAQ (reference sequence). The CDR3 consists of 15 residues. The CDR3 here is CASSLAQGPGYGYTF. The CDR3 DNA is TGTGCCAGCAGCTTAGCTCAGGGGCCGGGCTATGGCTACACCTTC.

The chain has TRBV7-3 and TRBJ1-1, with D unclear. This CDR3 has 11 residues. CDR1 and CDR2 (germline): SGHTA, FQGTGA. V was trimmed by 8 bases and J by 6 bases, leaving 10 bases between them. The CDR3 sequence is CASAGSSEAFF. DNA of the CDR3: TGTGCCAGCGCGGGAAGCTCTGAAGCTTTCTTT.

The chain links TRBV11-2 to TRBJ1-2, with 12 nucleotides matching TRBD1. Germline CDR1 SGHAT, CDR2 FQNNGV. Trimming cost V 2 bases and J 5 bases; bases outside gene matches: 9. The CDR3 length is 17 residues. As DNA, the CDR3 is TGTGCCAGCAGCTTATTCGGGACAGGGGGCAAATTATATGGCTACACCTTC. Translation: CASSLFGTGGKLYGYTF.

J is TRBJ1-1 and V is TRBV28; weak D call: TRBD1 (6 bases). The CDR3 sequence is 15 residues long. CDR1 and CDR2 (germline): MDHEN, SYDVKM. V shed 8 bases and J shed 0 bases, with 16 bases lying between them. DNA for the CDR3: TGTGCCAGCCCCCCCGGGTCAGGGGTGAACACTGAAGCTTTCTTT. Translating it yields CASPPGSGVNTEAFF.

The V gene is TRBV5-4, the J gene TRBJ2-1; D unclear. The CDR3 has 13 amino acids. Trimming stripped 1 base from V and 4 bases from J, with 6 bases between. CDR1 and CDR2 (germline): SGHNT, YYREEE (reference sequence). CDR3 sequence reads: CASSLPEYNEQFF. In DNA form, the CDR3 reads TGTGCCAGCAGCTTGCCAGAATACAATGAGCAGTTCTTC.

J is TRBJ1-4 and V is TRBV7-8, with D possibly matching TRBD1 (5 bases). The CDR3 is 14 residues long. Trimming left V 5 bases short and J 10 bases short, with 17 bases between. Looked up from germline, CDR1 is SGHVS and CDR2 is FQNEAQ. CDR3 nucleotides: TGTGCCAGCAGCCTGGACACGACCGGTGTAAAACTGTTTTTT. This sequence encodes CASSLDTTGVKLFF.

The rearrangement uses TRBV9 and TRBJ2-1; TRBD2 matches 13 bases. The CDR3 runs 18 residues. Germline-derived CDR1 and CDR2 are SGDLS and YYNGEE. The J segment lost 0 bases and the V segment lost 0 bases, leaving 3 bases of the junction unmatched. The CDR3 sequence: CASSVETSGGYSYNEQFF. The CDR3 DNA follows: TGTGCCAGCAGCGTAGAGACTAGCGGGGGGTACTCCTACAATGAGCAGTTCTTC.

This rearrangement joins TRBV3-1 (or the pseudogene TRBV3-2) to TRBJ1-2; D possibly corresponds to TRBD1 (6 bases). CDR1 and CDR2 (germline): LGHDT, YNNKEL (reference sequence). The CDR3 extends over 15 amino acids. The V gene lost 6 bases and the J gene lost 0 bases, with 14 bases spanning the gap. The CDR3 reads CASRDSQLTNYGYTF. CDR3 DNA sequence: TGTGCCAGCAGGGACAGTCAATTAACTAACTATGGCTACACCTTC.

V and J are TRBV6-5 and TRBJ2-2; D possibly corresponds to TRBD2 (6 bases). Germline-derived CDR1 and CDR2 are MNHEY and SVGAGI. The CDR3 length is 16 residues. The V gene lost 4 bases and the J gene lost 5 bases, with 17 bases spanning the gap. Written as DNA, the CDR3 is TGTGCCAGCAGTTGGGACTTCATTGCCAAGACCGGGGAGCTGTTTTTT. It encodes CASSWDFIAKTGELFF.

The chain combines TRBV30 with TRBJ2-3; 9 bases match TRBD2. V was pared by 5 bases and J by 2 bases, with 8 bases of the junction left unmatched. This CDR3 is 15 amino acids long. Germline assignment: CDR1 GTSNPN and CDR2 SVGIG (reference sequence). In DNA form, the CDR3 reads TGTGCCTGGGCGGGGGGGGCAATCCTCACAGATACGCAGTATTTT. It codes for CAWAGGAILTDTQYF.

CDR3 region: CASSVQGTSGTYEQYF. Here the CDR3 DNA reads TGTGCCAGCAGCGTACAAGGAACTAGCGGAACCTACGAGCAGTACTTC. This chain connects TRBV7-6 to TRBJ2-7; the match to TRBD2 covers 8 bases. Germline V gene data show CDR1 as SGHVS and CDR2 as FNYEAQ. The CDR3 length is 16 residues. Trimming removed 5 bases from V and 2 bases from J; junction bases left unmatched: 11. Using reference TRBV7-6 and TRBJ2-7 for the parts outside the CDR3, the full variable domain is GAGVSQSPRYKVTKRGQDVALRCDPISGHVSLYWYRQALGQGPEFLTYFNYEAQQDKSGLPNDRFSAERPEGSISTLTIQRTEQRDSAMYRCASSVQGTSGTYEQYFGPGTRLTVT.

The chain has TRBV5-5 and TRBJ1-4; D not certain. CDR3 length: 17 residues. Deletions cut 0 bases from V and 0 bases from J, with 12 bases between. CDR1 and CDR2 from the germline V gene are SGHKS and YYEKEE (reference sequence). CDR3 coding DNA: TGTGCCAGCAGCTTGGAACAGCCTTTTGCAACTAATGAAAAACTGTTTTTT. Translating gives CASSLEQPFATNEKLFF.

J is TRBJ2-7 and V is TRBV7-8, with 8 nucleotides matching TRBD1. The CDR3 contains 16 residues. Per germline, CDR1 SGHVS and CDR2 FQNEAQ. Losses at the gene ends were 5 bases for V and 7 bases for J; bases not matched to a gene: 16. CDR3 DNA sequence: TGTGCCAGCAGCCTCAGACTCGGACAGGGTACGCGGGAGCAGTACTTC. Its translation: CASSLRLGQGTREQYF.

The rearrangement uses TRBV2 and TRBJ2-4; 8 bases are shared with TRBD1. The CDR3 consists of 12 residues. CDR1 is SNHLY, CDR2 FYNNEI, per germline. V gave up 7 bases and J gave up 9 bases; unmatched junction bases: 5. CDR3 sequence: CASTRTGRIQYF. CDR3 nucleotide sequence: TGTGCCAGCACTAGGACAGGGCGCATTCAGTACTTC.